Listed below are T cell receptor beta chains from one sample, sequenced in a study of identical twins. Via MiXCR, TCRdb re-called the 5' RACE reads, giving one row per CDR3 protein. This sample has roughly 720,000 distinct CDR3 sequences; around a sixth occur once, and the top ten carry over 10%. These sequences were also reported in another study, on T cells expressing NK-cell markers.

The sample was PBMCs. The receptors were gathered from a woman aged 18 to 35 in good health. The CDR3 runs from the conserved cysteine through the conserved F or W. The D gene is left open where the match is weak. Rows give clone size only sometimes, using once, few, many, or a class for an expanded clone.

J | size | D | V | DNA | CDR3
TRBJ2-3 | . | . | TRBV12-3/TRBV12-4 | TGTGCCAGCAGCCCGGAGGGCCCGAGGACAGATACGCAGTATTTT | CASSPEGPRTDTQYF
TRBJ2-3 | few | . | TRBV3-1 | TGTGCCAGCGGATCACTAGGGGCCGCAGATACGCAGTATTTT | CASGSLGAADTQYF
TRBJ2-1 | . | TRBD2 | TRBV20-1 | TGCAGTGCAAAAACTAGCGGGAGTCTTGCTGAGCAGTTCTTC | CSAKTSGSLAEQFF
TRBJ2-1 | . | TRBD2 | TRBV5-1 | TGCGCCAGCAGCTTGTTCGGACTAGCGGGATCCCAGAGCTCCTACAATGAGCAGTTCTTC | CASSLFGLAGSQSSYNEQFF
TRBJ2-3 | . | TRBD2 | TRBV5-4 | TGTGCCAGCCGCCTTGGACTAGATGGTGATACGCAGTATTTT | CASRLGLDGDTQYF
TRBJ2-4 | many | . | TRBV6-2/TRBV6-3 | TGTGCCAGCAGTTACGAACCAGCTAGACGGGCCCCCTTAGCCAAAAACATTCAGTACTTC | CASSYEPARRAPLAKNIQYF
TRBJ2-2 | . | . | TRBV3-1 | TGTGCCAGCAGCCAAGAGGAGGGCTCTTCCCTCGCCGCCGGGGAGCTGTTTTTT | CASSQEEGSSLAAGELFF
TRBJ2-5 | . | TRBD2 | TRBV11-1 | TGTGCCAGCAGCTTTATACGTAGGTTGAGACTAGCGGAAGAGACCCAGTACTTC | CASSFIRRLRLAEETQYF
TRBJ1-6 | . | . | TRBV19 | TGTGCCAGTAGTAGTATAGGGAATGATTCACCCCTCCACTTT | CASSSIGNDSPLHF
TRBJ2-7 | few | TRBD1 | TRBV20-1 | TGCAGTGCTAGAGCGGACAGGACCCACGAGCAGTACTTC | CSARADRTHEQYF
TRBJ2-7 | . | TRBD2 | TRBV7-9 | TGTGCCAGCAGCCCCCCTGAGCGGGGGAGCTCCTACGAGCAGTACTTC | CASSPPERGSSYEQYF
TRBJ1-4 | few | . | TRBV18 | TGTGCCAGCTCACCACAATCCGGGGGAAATGAAAAACTGTTTTTT | CASSPQSGGNEKLFF
TRBJ2-7 | . | . | TRBV2 | TGTGCCAGCAGTGATGAGGGGGGCGGCTACGAGCAGTACTTC | CASSDEGGGYEQYF
TRBJ1-6 | . | TRBD1 | TRBV20-1 | TGCAGTGCTAGAGACACAGGGGCGAGGTCCTATAATTCACCCCTCCACTTT | CSARDTGARSYNSPLHF
TRBJ2-5 | many | . | TRBV5-1 | TGCGCCAGCAGCTTGGCCCAAGAGACCCAGTACTTC | CASSLAQETQYF
TRBJ2-5 | . | . | TRBV25-1 | TGTGCCAGCAGTGACTCCAGGGGGGAAGAGACCCAGTACTTC | CASSDSRGEETQYF
TRBJ2-2 | few | . | TRBV23-1 | TGCGCCAGCAGTCAAGAAGAGACTAGTCCCGGGGAGCTGTTTTTT | CASSQEETSPGELFF
TRBJ2-4 | . | TRBD2 | TRBV11-2 | TGTGCCAGCAGCCTAGGCCTTCTTAGCGGGAGGGGGGAGAACATTCAGTACTTC | CASSLGLLSGRGENIQYF
TRBJ2-2 | . | TRBD2 | TRBV6-1 | TGTGCCAGCAGTCGGGGGACTAGCGGGGTGAGGGAGCTGTTTTTT | CASSRGTSGVRELFF
TRBJ2-1 | . | . | TRBV20-1 | TGCAGTGCTACCTCGGGGGCCATGGGTGAGCAGTTCTTC | CSATSGAMGEQFF
TRBJ2-3 | . | . | TRBV24-1 | TGTGCCACCAGTGATTCCCGGTTCTTCGAAAATACGCAGTATTTT | CATSDSRFFENTQYF
TRBJ1-2 | . | . | TRBV6-5 | TGTGCCAGCAGTTTGCCAGGGTATGGCTACACCTTC | CASSLPGYGYTF